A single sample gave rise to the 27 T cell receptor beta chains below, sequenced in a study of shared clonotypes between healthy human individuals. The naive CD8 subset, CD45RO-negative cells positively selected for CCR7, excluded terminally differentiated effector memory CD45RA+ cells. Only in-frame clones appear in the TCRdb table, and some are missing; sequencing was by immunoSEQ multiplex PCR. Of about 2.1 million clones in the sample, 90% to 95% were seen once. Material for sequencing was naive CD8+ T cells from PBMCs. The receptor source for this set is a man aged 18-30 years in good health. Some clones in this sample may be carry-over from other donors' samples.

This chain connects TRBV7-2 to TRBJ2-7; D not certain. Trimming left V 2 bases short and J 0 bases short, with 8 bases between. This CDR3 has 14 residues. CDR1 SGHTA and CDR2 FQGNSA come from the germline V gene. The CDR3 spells CASSLWGSSYEQYF. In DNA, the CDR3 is TGTGCCAGCAGCTTATGGGGAAGCTCCTACGAGCAGTACTTC.

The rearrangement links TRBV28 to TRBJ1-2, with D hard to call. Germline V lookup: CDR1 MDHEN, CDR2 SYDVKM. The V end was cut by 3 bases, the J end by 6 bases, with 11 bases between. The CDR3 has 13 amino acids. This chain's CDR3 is CASSLSWGNGYTF. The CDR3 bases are TGTGCCAGCAGTTTGTCCTGGGGAAATGGCTACACCTTC.

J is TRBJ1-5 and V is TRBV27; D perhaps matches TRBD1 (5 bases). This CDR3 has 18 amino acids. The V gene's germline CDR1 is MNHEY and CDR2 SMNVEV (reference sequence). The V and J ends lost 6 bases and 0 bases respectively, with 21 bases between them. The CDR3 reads CASSHTLGRGDSNQPQHF. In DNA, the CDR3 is TGTGCCAGCAGCCACACCCTGGGGAGGGGTGATAGCAATCAGCCCCAGCATTTT.

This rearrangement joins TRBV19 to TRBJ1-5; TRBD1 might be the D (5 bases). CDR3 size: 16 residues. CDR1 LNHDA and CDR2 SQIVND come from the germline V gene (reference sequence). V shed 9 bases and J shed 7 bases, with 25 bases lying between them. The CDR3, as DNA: TGTGCCAGCTCCTCGGTTAGGGCAGGGTACGAGCAGCCCCAGCATTTT. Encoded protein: CASSSVRAGYEQPQHF.

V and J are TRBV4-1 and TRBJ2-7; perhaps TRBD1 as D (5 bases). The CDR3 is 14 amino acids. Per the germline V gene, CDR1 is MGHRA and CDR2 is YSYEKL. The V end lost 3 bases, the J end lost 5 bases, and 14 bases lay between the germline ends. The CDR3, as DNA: TGCGCCAGCAGCCAGGGGCTGGGTCTTAACGAGCAGTACTTC. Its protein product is CASSQGLGLNEQYF.

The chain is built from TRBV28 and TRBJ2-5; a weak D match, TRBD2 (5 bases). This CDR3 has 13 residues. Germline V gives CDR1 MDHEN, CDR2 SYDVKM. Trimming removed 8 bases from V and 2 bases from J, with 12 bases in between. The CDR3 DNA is TGTGCCAGCCGAGGAGGTGGGCAAGAGACCCAGTACTTC. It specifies CASRGGGQETQYF.

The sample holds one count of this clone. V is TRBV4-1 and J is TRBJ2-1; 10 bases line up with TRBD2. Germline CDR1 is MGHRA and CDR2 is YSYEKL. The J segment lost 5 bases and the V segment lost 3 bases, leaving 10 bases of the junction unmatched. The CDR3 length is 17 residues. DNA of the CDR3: TGCGCCAGCAGCCAGCTCATAGCGGGAGGATTTGACAATGAGCAGTTCTTC. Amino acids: CASSQLIAGGFDNEQFF.

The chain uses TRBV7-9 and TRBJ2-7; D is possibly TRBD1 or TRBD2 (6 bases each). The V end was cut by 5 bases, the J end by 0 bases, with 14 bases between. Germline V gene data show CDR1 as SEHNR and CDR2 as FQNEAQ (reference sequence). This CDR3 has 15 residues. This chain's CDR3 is CASSQSGAPSYEQYF. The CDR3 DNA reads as TGTGCCAGCAGCCAATCGGGGGCACCCTCCTACGAGCAGTACTTC.

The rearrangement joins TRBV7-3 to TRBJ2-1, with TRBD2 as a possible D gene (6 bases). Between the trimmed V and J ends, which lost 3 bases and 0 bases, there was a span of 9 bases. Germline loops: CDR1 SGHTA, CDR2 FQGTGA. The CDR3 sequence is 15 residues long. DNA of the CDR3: TGTGCCAGCAGCTTTGGCGGGGCCTCCTACAATGAGCAGTTCTTC. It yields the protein CASSFGGASYNEQFF.

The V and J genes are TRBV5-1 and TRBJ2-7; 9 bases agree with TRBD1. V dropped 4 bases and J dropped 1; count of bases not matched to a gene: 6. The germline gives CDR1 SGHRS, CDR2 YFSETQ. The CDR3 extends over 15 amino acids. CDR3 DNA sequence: TGCGCCAGCAGCCCCGGGACAGGGTATTCCTACGAGCAGTACTTC. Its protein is CASSPGTGYSYEQYF.

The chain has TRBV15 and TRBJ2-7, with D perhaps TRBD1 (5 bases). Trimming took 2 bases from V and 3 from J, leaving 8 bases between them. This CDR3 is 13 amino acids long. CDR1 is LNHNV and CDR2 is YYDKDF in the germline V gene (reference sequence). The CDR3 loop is CATSRSDSYEQYF. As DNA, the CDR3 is TGTGCCACCAGCAGATCCGACAGCTACGAGCAGTACTTC.

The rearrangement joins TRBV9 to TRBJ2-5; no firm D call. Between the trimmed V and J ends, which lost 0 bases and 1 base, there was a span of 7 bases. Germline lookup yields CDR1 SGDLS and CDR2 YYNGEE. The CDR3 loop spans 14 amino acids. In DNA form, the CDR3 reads TGTGCCAGCAGCGTAGAGATTAGCCAAGAGACCCAGTACTTC. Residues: CASSVEISQETQYF.

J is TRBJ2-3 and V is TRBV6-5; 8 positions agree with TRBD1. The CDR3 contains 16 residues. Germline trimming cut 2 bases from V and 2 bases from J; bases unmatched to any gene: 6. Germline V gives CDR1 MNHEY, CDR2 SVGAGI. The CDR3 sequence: CASSYKQGVNTDTQYF. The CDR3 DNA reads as TGTGCCAGCAGTTACAAACAGGGGGTAAACACAGATACGCAGTATTTT.

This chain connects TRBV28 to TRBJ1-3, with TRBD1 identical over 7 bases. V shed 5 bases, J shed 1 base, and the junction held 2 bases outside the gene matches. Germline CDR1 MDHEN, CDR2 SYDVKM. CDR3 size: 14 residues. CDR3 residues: CASSEQGSGNTIYF. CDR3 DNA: TGTGCCAGCAGTGAACAGGGGTCTGGAAACACCATATATTTT.

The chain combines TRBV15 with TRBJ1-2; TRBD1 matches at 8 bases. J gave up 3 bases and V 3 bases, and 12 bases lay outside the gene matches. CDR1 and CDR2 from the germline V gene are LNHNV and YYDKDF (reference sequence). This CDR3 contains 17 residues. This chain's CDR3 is CATSSPGQDSKYYGYTF. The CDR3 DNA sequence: TGTGCCACCAGCAGTCCGGGACAGGACTCTAAATACTATGGCTACACCTTC.

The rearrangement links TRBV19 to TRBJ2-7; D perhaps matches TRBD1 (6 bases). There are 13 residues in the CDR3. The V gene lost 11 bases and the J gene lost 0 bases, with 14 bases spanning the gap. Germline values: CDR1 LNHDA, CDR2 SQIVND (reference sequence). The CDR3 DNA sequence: TGTGCCGCCGCAGGGGAAAACTCCTACGAGCAGTACTTC. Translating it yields CAAAGENSYEQYF.

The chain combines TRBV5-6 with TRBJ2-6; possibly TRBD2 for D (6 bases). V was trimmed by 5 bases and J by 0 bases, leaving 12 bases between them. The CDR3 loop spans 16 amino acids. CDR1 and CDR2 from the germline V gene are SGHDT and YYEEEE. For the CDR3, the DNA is TGTGCCAGCAGACCGGGGAGGAACTCTGGGGCCAACGTCCTGACTTTC. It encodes CASRPGRNSGANVLTF.

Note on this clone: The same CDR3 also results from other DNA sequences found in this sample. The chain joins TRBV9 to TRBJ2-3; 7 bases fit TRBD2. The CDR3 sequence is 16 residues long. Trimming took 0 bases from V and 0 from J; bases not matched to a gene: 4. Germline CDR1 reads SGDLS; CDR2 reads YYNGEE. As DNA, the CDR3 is TGTGCCAGCAGCGTAGGTAGCGGGTCTAGCACAGATACGCAGTATTTT. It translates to CASSVGSGSSTDTQYF. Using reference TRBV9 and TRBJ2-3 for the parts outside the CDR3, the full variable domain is DSGVTQTPKHLITATGQRVTLRCSPRSGDLSVYWYQQSLDQGLQFLIQYYNGEERAKGNILERFSAQQFPDLHSELNLSSLELGDSALYFCASSVGSGSSTDTQYFGPGTRLTVL.

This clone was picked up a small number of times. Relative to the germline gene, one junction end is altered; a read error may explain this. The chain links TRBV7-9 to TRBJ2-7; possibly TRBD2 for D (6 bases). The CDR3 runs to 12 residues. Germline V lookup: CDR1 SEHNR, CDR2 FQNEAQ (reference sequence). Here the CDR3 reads CASSLARRGEDF. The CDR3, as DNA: TGTGCCAGCAGCTTAGCTCGGAGAGGGGAGGACTTC.

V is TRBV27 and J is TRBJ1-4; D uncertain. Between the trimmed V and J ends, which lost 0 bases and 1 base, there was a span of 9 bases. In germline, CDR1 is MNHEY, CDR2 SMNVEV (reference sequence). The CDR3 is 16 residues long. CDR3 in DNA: TGTGCCAGCAGTTTATCCCCCCCAGGAACTAATGAAAAACTGTTTTTT. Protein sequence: CASSLSPPGTNEKLFF.

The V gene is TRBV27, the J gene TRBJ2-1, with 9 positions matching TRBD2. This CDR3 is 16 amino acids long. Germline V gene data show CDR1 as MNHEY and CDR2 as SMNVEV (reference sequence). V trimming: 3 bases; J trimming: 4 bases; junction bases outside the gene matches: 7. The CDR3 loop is CASSFDAGGLYNEQFF. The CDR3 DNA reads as TGTGCCAGCAGTTTCGATGCGGGAGGGTTGTACAATGAGCAGTTCTTC.

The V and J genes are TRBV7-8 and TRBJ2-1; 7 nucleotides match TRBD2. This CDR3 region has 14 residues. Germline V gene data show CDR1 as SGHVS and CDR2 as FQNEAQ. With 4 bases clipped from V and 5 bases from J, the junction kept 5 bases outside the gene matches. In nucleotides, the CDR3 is TGTGCCAGCAGCTCCCGGCTAGCGGACAATGAGCAGTTCTTC. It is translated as CASSSRLADNEQFF.

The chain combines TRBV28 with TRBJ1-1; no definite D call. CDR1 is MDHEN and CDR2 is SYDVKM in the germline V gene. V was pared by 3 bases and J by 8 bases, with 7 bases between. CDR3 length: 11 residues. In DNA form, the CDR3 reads TGTGCCAGCAGTTTCGATTACGAAGCTTTCTTT. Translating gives CASSFDYEAFF.

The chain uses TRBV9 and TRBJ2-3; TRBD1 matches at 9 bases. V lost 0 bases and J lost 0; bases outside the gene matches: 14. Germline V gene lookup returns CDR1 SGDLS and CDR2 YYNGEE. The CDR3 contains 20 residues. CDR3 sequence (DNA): TGTGCCAGCAGCGTAGCCGGGACAGGGTTGATGGTTGGGAGCACAGATACGCAGTATTTT. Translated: CASSVAGTGLMVGSTDTQYF. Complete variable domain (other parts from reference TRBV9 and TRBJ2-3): DSGVTQTPKHLITATGQRVTLRCSPRSGDLSVYWYQQSLDQGLQFLIQYYNGEERAKGNILERFSAQQFPDLHSELNLSSLELGDSALYFCASSVAGTGLMVGSTDTQYFGPGTRLTVL.

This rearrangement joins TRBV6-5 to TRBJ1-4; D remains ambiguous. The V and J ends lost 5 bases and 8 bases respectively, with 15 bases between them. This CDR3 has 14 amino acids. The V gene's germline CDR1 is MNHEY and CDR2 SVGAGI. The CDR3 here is CASSASERPEKLFF. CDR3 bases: TGTGCCAGCAGTGCGTCGGAGCGACCGGAAAAACTGTTTTTT.

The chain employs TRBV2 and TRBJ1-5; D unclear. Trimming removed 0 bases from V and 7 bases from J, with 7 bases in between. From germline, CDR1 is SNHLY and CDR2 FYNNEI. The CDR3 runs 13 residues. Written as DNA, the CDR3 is TGTGCCAGCAGTGAAGCGTTGGGCCAGCCCCAGCATTTT. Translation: CASSEALGQPQHF.

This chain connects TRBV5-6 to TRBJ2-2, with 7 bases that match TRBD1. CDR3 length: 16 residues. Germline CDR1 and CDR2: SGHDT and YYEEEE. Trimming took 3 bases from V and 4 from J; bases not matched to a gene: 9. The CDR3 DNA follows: TGTGCCAGCAGCTCCAGGGGGATCAGTGGCACCGGGGAGCTGTTTTTT. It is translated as CASSSRGISGTGELFF.